Following are 18 T cell receptor beta chains from one sample sequenced in a study of early T cells in non-severe SARS-CoV-2 infection (dated by TCRdb to about 2021). To prepare the library, 5' RACE was applied. Sequencing was performed on a NextSeq 500. TCRdb cleaned the public reads at Q25 with fastp, built clones with MiXCR and kept in-frame beta chains. Entries are consolidated by CDR3 protein sequence, retaining the most common genes and DNA. The sample table records 55,000 or so distinct CDR3 sequences; around 6.6% of these occur just once. Jointly, the top ten make up around 5% of the sample. Specimen: whole blood, collected at baseline. These receptor sequences come from an adult who was a healthcare worker with PCR-confirmed SARS-CoV-2 infection or an uninfected control (not recorded which).

About this clonotype itself: The final CDR3 position lacks the conserved phenylalanine or tryptophan, pointing to a likely read error. Because the CDR3's place on the DNA is in doubt, the DNA is left out and the CDR3 is given as listed by TCRdb. The rearrangement uses TRBV7-6 and TRBJ2-3. CDR1 SGHVS and CDR2 FNYEAQ come from the germline V gene. The CDR3 spans 8 amino acids, including both terminal residues. This chain's CDR3 is CASSSRGR.

The table lists this clonotype with many counts. This chain uses TRBV2 with TRBJ2-7, with D perhaps assigned TRBD1 or TRBD2 (5 bases each). The germline V gene encodes CDR1 SNHLY and CDR2 FYNNEI. CDR3 length: 14 residues. The V end was cut by 7 bases, the J end by 6 bases, with 19 bases between. This chain's CDR3 is CASTERGRAGEQYF. For the CDR3, the DNA is TGTGCCAGCACCGAGAGGGGTCGTGCGGGCGAGCAGTACTTC. Based on the CDR3 plus reference TRBV2 and TRBJ2-7, the full variable domain is EPEVTQTPSHQVTQMGQEVILRCVPISNHLYFYWYRQILGQKVEFLVSFYNNEISEKSEIFDDQFSVERPDGSNFTLKIRSTKLEDSAMYFCASTERGRAGEQYFGPGTRLTVT.

The genes are TRBV7-9 and TRBJ2-7, with TRBD2 matching over 15 bases. The CDR3 extends over 18 amino acids. Germline assignment: CDR1 SEHNR and CDR2 FQNEAQ (reference sequence). V was pared by 1 base and J by 0 bases, with 4 bases of the junction left unmatched. The DNA for the CDR3 is TGTGCCAGCAGCTTAGGGACTAGCGGGGGGGCTAGCTCCTACGAGCAGTACTTC. It encodes CASSLGTSGGASSYEQYF. Full variable domain (rest looked up from reference TRBV7-9 and TRBJ2-7): DTGVSQNPRHKITKRGQNVTFRCDPISEHNRLYWYRQTLGQGPEFLTYFQNEAQLEKSRLLSDRFSAERPKGSFSTLEIQRTEQGDSAMYLCASSLGTSGGASSYEQYFGPGTRLTVT.

The chain combines TRBV7-9 with TRBJ2-3; D may be TRBD2 (6 bases). V lost 7 bases and J 0 bases, leaving 11 bases between the germline ends. Germline CDR1 reads SEHNR; CDR2 reads FQNEAQ (reference sequence). There are 14 residues in the CDR3. The CDR3 sequence: CASKVSGSTDTQYF. CDR3 bases: TGTGCCAGCAAAGTTAGCGGAAGCACAGATACGCAGTATTTT.

The chain employs TRBV3-1 and TRBJ2-1; D unresolved. This CDR3 region has 14 residues. Trimming shortened V by 4 bases and J by 2 bases, and 9 bases separated the two germline ends. In germline, CDR1 is LGHDT, CDR2 YNNKEL (reference sequence). This CDR3 is CASSPGFPYNEQFF. The CDR3, as DNA: TGTGCCAGCAGCCCCGGTTTTCCCTACAATGAGCAGTTCTTC.

This chain joins TRBV2 and TRBJ1-1; D is undetermined. Germline V lookup: CDR1 SNHLY, CDR2 FYNNEI. V shed 8 bases and J shed 3 bases, with 13 bases lying between them. The CDR3 is 13 residues long. CDR3 coding DNA: TGTGCCAGCTCTGGGGAGAGGTACACTGAAGCTTTCTTT. Residues: CASSGERYTEAFF.

This clonotype showed up just a few times. The chain is built from TRBV6-2 or TRBV6-3 and TRBJ1-1; D is undetermined. Germline V gene sequence: CDR1 MNHEY, CDR2 SVGEGT. This CDR3 contains 16 residues. V was trimmed by 2 bases and J by 0 bases, leaving 13 bases between them. CDR3 loop: CASSYRRIILNTEAFF. The CDR3 nucleotides are TGTGCCAGCAGTTACCGCCGGATTATCCTGAACACTGAAGCTTTCTTT.

V gene TRBV7-9 combines with J gene TRBJ2-7; D gene ambiguous. The ends were cut back, 5 bases at V and 6 bases at J, with 8 bases in the middle. The germline CDR1 and CDR2 sequences are SEHNR and FQNEAQ (reference sequence). The CDR3 length is 11 residues. CDR3 DNA: TGTGCCAGCAGCCGCATGGTCGAGCAGTACTTC. Translating gives CASSRMVEQYF.

This clonotype was seen more than once but under ten times. This chain uses TRBV19 with TRBJ2-1; D ambiguous. The CDR3 is 16 amino acids. V lost 7 bases and J lost 0, with 16 bases in between. Germline assignment: CDR1 LNHDA and CDR2 SQIVND (reference sequence). CDR3 sequence: CASTPFSGSSYNEQFF. For the CDR3, the DNA is TGTGCCAGTACTCCGTTCTCGGGTAGCTCCTACAATGAGCAGTTCTTC.

This clonotype was found many times. The chain employs TRBV2 and TRBJ2-3; D perhaps matches TRBD1 (5 bases). This CDR3 has 16 residues. The V gene lost 3 bases and the J gene lost 2 bases, with 15 bases spanning the gap. From germline, CDR1 is SNHLY and CDR2 FYNNEI. The CDR3 spells CASSETVTFITDTQYF. For the CDR3, the DNA is TGTGCCAGCAGTGAGACAGTTACCTTCATCACAGATACGCAGTATTTT.

This clonotype appeared a few times. This rearrangement joins TRBV4-2 to TRBJ2-1, with D unresolved. V lost 4 bases to trimming and J lost 5 bases, with 24 bases between them. The CDR3 is 18 residues long. Germline CDR1 is LGHNA and CDR2 is YNFKEQ. The CDR3 coding sequence is TGTGCCAGCAGCCTTATGACCGGGCCCCTGGTTCGGGACAATGAGCAGTTCTTC. Translated: CASSLMTGPLVRDNEQFF.

Many counts were recorded for this clonotype. The J gene is TRBJ2-7, the V gene TRBV12-5; perhaps D is TRBD1 or TRBD2 (5 bases each). The germline gives CDR1 LGHNT, CDR2 FRNRAP. Trimming removed 6 bases from V and 3 bases from J, with 12 bases in between. The CDR3 is 13 residues long. The CDR3 is CASGKAGSYEQYF. In DNA, the CDR3 is TGTGCTAGTGGAAAAGCAGGGAGCTACGAGCAGTACTTC.

This clonotype has at least ten counts. The chain recombines TRBV5-6 with TRBJ2-4; 8 positions match TRBD2. The germline gives CDR1 SGHDT, CDR2 YYEEEE. V was clipped by 5 bases and J by 6 bases; unmatched bases: 7. This CDR3 has 14 amino acids. This CDR3 reads CASRPGGRGNIQYF. In DNA, the CDR3 is TGTGCCAGCAGACCGGGGGGGCGAGGAAACATTCAGTACTTC.

V and J are TRBV9 and TRBJ2-1; D is possibly TRBD1 (5 bases). Per germline, CDR1 SGDLS and CDR2 YYNGEE. V was clipped by 3 bases and J by 6 bases, with 16 bases between them. The CDR3 extends over 15 amino acids. The CDR3 loop is CASSEGATVRNEQFF. The CDR3 DNA sequence: TGTGCCAGCAGCGAAGGGGCCACGGTCCGCAATGAGCAGTTCTTC.

The chain recombines TRBV6-2 or TRBV6-3 with TRBJ2-3; D unresolved. This CDR3 region has 15 residues. Germline V gene data show CDR1 as MNHEY and CDR2 as SVGEGT. V was shortened by 6 bases and J by 0 bases, with 13 bases between the two germline ends. The CDR3 sequence is CASSPLGKSTDTQYF. In DNA, the CDR3 is TGTGCCAGCAGCCCGCTTGGAAAAAGCACAGATACGCAGTATTTT.

Ten or more counts support this clonotype. The gene calls are TRBV20-1 and TRBJ2-7; possibly TRBD1 for D (6 bases). V was clipped by 5 bases and J by 4 bases, with 15 bases between them. Germline V gene lookup returns CDR1 DFQATT and CDR2 SNEGSKA (reference sequence). This CDR3 spans 13 amino acids. CDR3 in amino acids: CSAVLDRPYEQYF. CDR3 bases: TGCAGTGCTGTACTAGACAGGCCTTACGAGCAGTACTTC.

J is TRBJ1-4 and V is TRBV5-1; D ambiguous. This CDR3 is built from 16 residues. Trimming removed 0 bases at V and 7 bases at J, with 16 bases between. From germline, CDR1 is SGHRS and CDR2 YFSETQ. The CDR3 DNA sequence: TGCGCCAGCAGCTTGGAGGTCACGGGCGAGTTTGAAAAACTGTTTTTT. It specifies CASSLEVTGEFEKLFF.

In its sample, this clonotype was seen many times. This chain connects TRBV27 to TRBJ2-3; 7 positions match TRBD1. The CDR3 has 15 amino acids. The V and J ends lost 7 bases and 1 base, in that order; junction bases with no gene match: 8. Per germline, CDR1 MNHEY and CDR2 SMNVEV (reference sequence). The DNA of the CDR3 is TGTGCCAGCACCCCAAGTGGGACAGGCACAGATACGCAGTATTTT. This translates into CASTPSGTGTDTQYF.